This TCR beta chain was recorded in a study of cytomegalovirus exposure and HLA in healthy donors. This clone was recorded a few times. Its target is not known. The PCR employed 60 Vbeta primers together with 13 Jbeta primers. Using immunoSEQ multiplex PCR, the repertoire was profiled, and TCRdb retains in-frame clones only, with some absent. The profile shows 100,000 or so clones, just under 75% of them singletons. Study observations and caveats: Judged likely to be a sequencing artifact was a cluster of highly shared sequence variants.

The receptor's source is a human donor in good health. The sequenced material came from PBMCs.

The CDR3 sequence is CAWRRGPYGDEQYF. The CDR3 DNA sequence: TGTGCCTGGAGGAGAGGTCCATACGGGGACGAGCAGTACTTC. The chain joins TRBV30 to TRBJ2-7, with D perhaps TRBD2 (5 bases). This CDR3 contains 14 residues. Trimming removed 3 bases from V and 5 bases from J, with 17 bases in between. CDR1 is GTSNPN, CDR2 SVGIG, per germline (reference sequence).